This T cell receptor (beta chain) emerged from a study of T cells after yellow fever vaccination. Overall study context: Preparation of the low-cell-number fractions used SMART-Seq v4 Ultra Low Input.

Via MiXCR, TCRdb re-called the 5' RACE reads, giving one row per CDR3 protein. Among 510,000 or so distinct CDR3 sequences listed, about a fifth were seen once. Sample: PBMCs, taken 15 days after the yellow fever booster vaccination. This TCR was recovered from a young man who received the YFV17D yellow fever vaccine.

The CDR3 DNA sequence: TGTGCCACCAGTGAACAGAGCGACCGCCCGGAGACCCAGTACTTC. Encoded protein: CATSEQSDRPETQYF. J is TRBJ2-5 and V is TRBV24-1; D unresolved. V lost 4 bases, J lost 5 bases, and 16 bases lay in between. Germline V lookup: CDR1 KGHDR, CDR2 SFDVKD. CDR3 length: 15 amino acids.